Presented here are 27 T cell receptor beta chains from one specimen sequenced in a study of PD-1 blockade in classical Hodgkin lymphoma. Relapse was seen in all patients after autologous stem cell transplantation, and brentuximab vedotin exposure was variable. The repertoire was sequenced with immunoSEQ multiplex PCR; TCRdb's copy has only in-frame clones and lacks some. The repertoire holds several thousand clones, with roughly four fifths as singletons. The sample was peripheral blood mononuclear cells (PBMCs), taken at baseline. These TCRs come from a human donor with classical Hodgkin lymphoma.

The rearrangement links TRBV5-1 to TRBJ1-2, with D maybe TRBD1 (6 bases). This CDR3 contains 12 residues. With 4 bases removed from V and 7 bases from J, the gap between germline ends came to 11 bases. Germline CDR1 SGHRS, CDR2 YFSETQ. The CDR3 reads CASSVQGSGYTF. CDR3 DNA: TGCGCCAGCAGCGTACAGGGATCTGGCTACACCTTC.

The V and J genes are TRBV5-1 and TRBJ2-2; no clear D. The CDR3 sequence is 14 residues long. Germline V CDR1 and CDR2: SGHRS, YFSETQ. Deletions cut 0 bases from V and 4 bases from J, with 7 bases between. CDR3 sequence (DNA): TGCGCCAGCAGCTTGGATACTGGCACCGGGGAGCTGTTTTTT. It translates to CASSLDTGTGELFF.

A single count supports this clone. This sequence joins TRBV6-5 and TRBJ2-3, with D perhaps TRBD1 or TRBD2 (5 bases each). Trimming shortened V by 2 bases and J by 0 bases, and 12 bases separated the two germline ends. Germline CDR1 MNHEY, CDR2 SVGAGI. The CDR3 is 16 amino acids. CDR3 sequence (DNA): TGTGCCAGCAGTTACAGGGGACCCGGGAGCACAGATACGCAGTATTTT. The encoded protein is CASSYRGPGSTDTQYF.

This clone is termed medium-sized. The chain is built from TRBV19 and TRBJ2-7, with D tentatively TRBD1 (6 bases). V was pared by 5 bases and J by 3 bases, with 14 bases between. Looked up from germline, CDR1 is LNHDA and CDR2 is SQIVND (reference sequence). The CDR3 is made up of 14 amino acids. The CDR3 DNA sequence: TGTGCCAGTAGTCAAGACCGGGGACACTACGAGCAGTACTTC. This translates into CASSQDRGHYEQYF.

The chain employs TRBV4-1 and TRBJ2-1; 10 bases map to TRBD2. V lost 4 bases, J lost 3 bases, and 6 bases stayed unmatched. The CDR3 consists of 16 residues. The germline V gene has CDR1 MGHRA and CDR2 YSYEKL. The DNA for the CDR3 is TGCGCCAGCAGCCCCCACGCTAGCGGGGGCTACAATGAGCAGTTCTTC. This codes for CASSPHASGGYNEQFF.

The chain is built from TRBV30 and TRBJ2-2; D possibly corresponds to TRBD2 (5 bases). Germline V CDR1 and CDR2: GTSNPN, SVGIG (reference sequence). The CDR3 totals 13 residues. V was trimmed by 4 bases and J by 6 bases, leaving 12 bases between them. CDR3 DNA sequence: TGTGCCTGGATTCGGGGAACGGCCGGGGAGCTGTTTTTT. It translates to CAWIRGTAGELFF.

The CDR3 DNA reads TGTGCCAGCAGCTTAGCGTGGGCCTTCGCCGAGACCCAGTACTTC. This codes for CASSLAWAFAETQYF. J is TRBJ2-5 and V is TRBV7-9; D not resolved. V was trimmed by 0 bases and J by 5 bases, leaving 13 bases between them. Germline CDR1 and CDR2: SEHNR and FQNEAQ (reference sequence). There are 15 residues in the CDR3.

The chain carries TRBV7-2 and TRBJ2-5; D uncertain. Per germline, CDR1 SGHTA and CDR2 FQGNSA. V lost 5 bases to trimming and J lost 5 bases, with 15 bases between them. This CDR3 is built from 14 residues. Written as DNA, the CDR3 is TGTGCCAGCAGCCGGACGAACCTCGGCGAGACCCAGTACTTC. Translated, it gives CASSRTNLGETQYF. Full variable domain (outside the CDR3, taken from reference TRBV7-2 and TRBJ2-5): GAGVSQSPSNKVTEKGKDVELRCDPISGHTALYWYRQSLGQGLEFLIYFQGNSAPDKSGLPSDRFSAERTGGSVSTLTIQRTQQEDSAVYLCASSRTNLGETQYFGPGTRLLVL.

The rearrangement uses TRBV19 and TRBJ1-2; 9 bases line up with TRBD1. The CDR3 totals 14 residues. The germline gives CDR1 LNHDA, CDR2 SQIVND (reference sequence). J was trimmed by 5 bases and V by 2 bases; bases with no gene match: 3. The CDR3 bases are TGTGCCAGTAGTATAAGGGACAGGGATTATGGCTACACCTTC. Translating gives CASSIRDRDYGYTF.

The rearrangement joins TRBV7-3 to TRBJ2-2; 7 bases match TRBD1. Looked up from germline, CDR1 is SGHTA and CDR2 is FQGTGA. The trim removed 5 bases at V and 3 bases at J, leaving 6 bases unmatched. This CDR3 region has 15 residues. The CDR3 here is CASSQTGADTGELFF. The CDR3 region has the DNA TGTGCCAGCAGCCAAACAGGGGCCGACACCGGGGAGCTGTTTTTT.

V usage is TRBV5-1 and J usage is TRBJ2-7; tentative D call: TRBD1 (6 bases). Germline V gene data show CDR1 as SGHRS and CDR2 as YFSETQ. V shed 4 bases and J shed 6 bases, with 14 bases lying between them. The CDR3 is 13 residues long. CDR3: CASSPNTGSEQYF. The CDR3 DNA reads TGCGCCAGCAGCCCAAACACAGGGTCCGAGCAGTACTTC.

V and J are TRBV10-1 and TRBJ1-2, with a tentative D call TRBD1 (5 bases). The CDR3 totals 13 residues. Trimming removed 4 bases at V and 8 bases at J, with 14 bases between. In germline, CDR1 is WNHNN, CDR2 SYGVQD (reference sequence). The CDR3 bases are TGCGCCAGCAGTGGGGGGGGAACCTACGGCTACACCTTC. Translating gives CASSGGGTYGYTF.

The chain uses TRBV19 and TRBJ2-1, with 8 nucleotides matching TRBD2. The CDR3 contains 15 residues. Germline V gives CDR1 LNHDA, CDR2 SQIVND (reference sequence). Trimming took 5 bases from V and 0 from J; bases not matched to a gene: 3. CDR3 loop: CASSATSGSYNEQFF. The DNA for the CDR3 is TGTGCCAGTAGTGCCACTAGCGGCTCCTACAATGAGCAGTTCTTC.

V usage is TRBV6-5 and J usage is TRBJ2-2, with D uncertain. This CDR3 contains 14 residues. Trimming took 2 bases from V and 5 from J, leaving 9 bases between them. Germline loops: CDR1 MNHEY, CDR2 SVGAGI. The CDR3: CASSYAQITGELFF. Written as DNA, the CDR3 is TGTGCCAGCAGTTACGCACAGATAACCGGGGAGCTGTTTTTT.

V is TRBV6-1 and J is TRBJ1-2, with no clear D. The CDR3 is made up of 13 amino acids. The V end lost 2 bases, the J end lost 11 bases, and 15 bases lay between the germline ends. Looked up from germline, CDR1 is MNHNS and CDR2 is SASEGT. The CDR3 here is CASSEPPAGPYTF. The DNA for the CDR3 is TGTGCCAGCAGTGAACCCCCGGCAGGCCCATACACCTTC.

This clone was seen only once. The chain has TRBV5-5 and TRBJ1-5; 9 nucleotides align to TRBD1. The CDR3 length is 15 residues. Looked up from germline, CDR1 is SGHKS and CDR2 is YYEKEE (reference sequence). Unmatched junction bases numbered 6, after V lost 2 bases and J lost 6 bases. The CDR3 loop reads CASSFRTGEGQPQHF. The CDR3 nucleotides read TGTGCCAGCAGCTTCAGGACAGGGGAGGGTCAGCCCCAGCATTTT.

This chain connects TRBV27 to TRBJ1-5, with unresolved D. This CDR3 region has 13 residues. From germline, CDR1 is MNHEY and CDR2 SMNVEV (reference sequence). V dropped 3 bases and J dropped 0 bases, with 3 bases sitting between them. CDR3 sequence reads: CASSFSSNQPQHF. The CDR3 DNA is TGTGCCAGCAGTTTTAGTAGCAATCAGCCCCAGCATTTT.

This rearrangement joins TRBV27 to TRBJ2-5; D unresolved. Germline lookup yields CDR1 MNHEY and CDR2 SMNVEV (reference sequence). CDR3 length: 13 residues. The germline V and J ends were trimmed by 0 bases and 3 bases, with 5 bases remaining between them. CDR3 amino acids: CASSLSEKETQYF. CDR3 sequence (DNA): TGTGCCAGCAGTTTATCGGAGAAAGAGACCCAGTACTTC.

The chain uses TRBV10-3 and TRBJ1-4; no clear D. V was cut by 5 bases and J by 8 bases, with 9 bases left in between. There are 12 residues in the CDR3. Germline V gene data show CDR1 as ENHRY and CDR2 as SYGVKD. In DNA form, the CDR3 reads TGTGCCATCAGTCCCGGTGAGGAAAAACTGTTTTTT. This encodes CAISPGEEKLFF.

V usage is TRBV27 and J usage is TRBJ1-5; TRBD1 is a possible D gene (5 bases). CDR1 and CDR2 from the germline V gene are MNHEY and SMNVEV (reference sequence). This CDR3 region has 15 residues. V was cut by 6 bases and J by 0 bases, with 12 bases left in between. The CDR3 protein is CASRPRDYSNQPQHF. DNA for the CDR3: TGTGCCAGCAGGCCCCGGGACTATAGCAATCAGCCCCAGCATTTT.

The chain joins TRBV5-4 to TRBJ2-2; 8 nucleotides agree with TRBD2. The CDR3 is made up of 15 amino acids. Germline CDR1 is SGHNT and CDR2 is YYREEE (reference sequence). The V segment lost 3 bases and the J segment 3 bases; nucleotides outside the gene matches: 4. The CDR3 bases are TGTGCCAGCAGCTGGGGACTAGAAGACACCGGGGAGCTGTTTTTT. Translation: CASSWGLEDTGELFF.

In its sample, this clone ranks as large. The genes are TRBV2 and TRBJ1-4; 8 nucleotides line up with TRBD1. The V segment lost 5 bases and the J segment 3 bases; nucleotides outside the gene matches: 2. CDR1 is SNHLY and CDR2 is FYNNEI in the germline V gene. This CDR3 is 14 amino acids long. Written as DNA, the CDR3 is TGTGCCAGCAGTCCGACAGGGGCTAATGAAAAACTGTTTTTT. Translation gives CASSPTGANEKLFF.

This clone was found once. The genes are TRBV28 and TRBJ1-2, with TRBD1 matching 8 bases. The CDR3 loop spans 14 amino acids. CDR1 and CDR2 (germline): MDHEN, SYDVKM. The V segment lost 7 bases and the J segment 3 bases; nucleotides outside the gene matches: 7. CDR3: CASTPLTGDYGYTF. The CDR3 DNA is TGTGCCAGCACCCCCCTGACAGGGGACTATGGCTACACCTTC.

V usage is TRBV29-1 and J usage is TRBJ2-1, with TRBD2 matching over 7 bases. CDR1 is SQVTM, CDR2 ANQGSEA, per germline. The CDR3 has 16 residues. V lost 4 bases, J lost 6 bases, and 15 bases stayed unmatched. This CDR3 reads CSVGGLSVPGGNEQFF. For the CDR3, the DNA is TGCAGCGTTGGGGGCCTTTCGGTGCCGGGGGGCAATGAGCAGTTCTTC.

This clone was observed a few times. The genes are TRBV10-3 and TRBJ2-1; D may correspond to TRBD1 or TRBD2 (5 bases each). The CDR3 has 15 amino acids. Between the trimmed V and J ends, which lost 0 bases and 0 bases, there was a span of 6 bases. Germline V gene data show CDR1 as ENHRY and CDR2 as SYGVKD. Here the CDR3 reads CAISESGGSYNEQFF. DNA of the CDR3: TGTGCCATCAGTGAGTCTGGGGGCTCCTACAATGAGCAGTTCTTC.

CDR3 nucleotide sequence: TGTGCCATCAGTGAGTCGGAAGGGGCAGGGTATTTT. This codes for CAISESEGAGYF. The genes are TRBV10-3 and TRBJ2-3; TRBD1 is a possible D gene (5 bases). The V gene lost 0 bases and the J gene lost 14 bases, with 12 bases spanning the gap. Germline V gene data show CDR1 as ENHRY and CDR2 as SYGVKD. This CDR3 spans 12 amino acids.

V usage is TRBV7-8 and J usage is TRBJ2-7; 7 nucleotides line up with TRBD2. The J segment lost 6 bases and the V segment lost 5 bases, leaving 10 bases of the junction unmatched. The germline V gene has CDR1 SGHVS and CDR2 FQNEAQ. There are 14 residues in the CDR3. As DNA, the CDR3 is TGTGCCAGCAGCCCTAGCTCGGGAGGTGGCGAGCAGTACTTC. Translating it yields CASSPSSGGGEQYF.